Listed here are 3 T cell receptor beta chains from one sample, sequenced in a study of blood T cell repertoires in COVID-19. Profiled with immunoSEQ multiplex PCR; TCRdb holds only in-frame clones, not every one. This table holds a few hundred thousand clones, 89% found once. The specimen was peripheral blood. The receptors stem from a middle-aged woman who had recovered from COVID-19.

The V call is TRBV12-5, the J call TRBJ2-2, with D perhaps matching TRBD2 (5 bases). With 1 base removed from V and 3 bases from J, the gap between germline ends came to 9 bases. The germline V gene has CDR1 LGHNT and CDR2 FRNRAP. This CDR3 spans 15 amino acids. The CDR3 nucleotides are TGTGCTAGTGGTTTGGAGGGAGTTGACACCGGGGAGCTGTTTTTT. As protein: CASGLEGVDTGELFF.

The chain uses TRBV5-1 and TRBJ1-3; TRBD1 might be the D (5 bases). The V end was cut by 5 bases, the J end by 2 bases, with 20 bases between. Germline assignment: CDR1 SGHRS and CDR2 YFSETQ. CDR3 length: 17 residues. The CDR3 region has the DNA TGCGCCAGCAGATGGGGGGAGAGGGCGAACCCTGGAAACACCATATATTTT. Amino acids: CASRWGERANPGNTIYF.

The CDR3 DNA sequence: TGTGCCAGCAGTGGGGGACAGGGGATTAAAGAGCAGTACTTC. Amino acid sequence: CASSGGQGIKEQYF. V usage is TRBV25-1 and J usage is TRBJ2-7; 10 nucleotides align to TRBD1. This CDR3 is built from 14 residues. Trimming cost V 4 bases and J 7 bases; bases outside gene matches: 7. CDR1 is MGHDK and CDR2 is SYGVNS in the germline V gene.